The T cell receptor (beta chain) under discussion was sequenced for a study of T cells expressing NK-cell markers. Study-wide background: Each TCR beta repertoire originated in sorted T cells that were CD3+CD56+NKG2C+, CD3+CD56+NKG2C- or CD3+CD56-NKG2C+.

Making the TCR beta cDNA relied on 5'RACE template switching with UMIs. After re-calling the 5' RACE reads, TCRdb lists one entry per CDR3 protein, DNA absent. The sample totals 300,000 to 450,000 distinct CDR3 sequences. The CDR3 has 19 residues. The specimen sequenced was blood T cells: a sorted CD56 or NKG2C T cell subset, CD4+ or CD8+ T cells, or bulk PBMC T cells (not recorded which). This chain joins TRBV21-1 and TRBJ2-1; TCRdb gives TRBD2 as the D gene, but with no DNA this cannot be confirmed. TRBV21-1 is annotated as a pseudogene. The receptor comes from a man aged 18 to 70 in good health. The CDR3 reads CASSNPRLAGGPRDNEQFF.